This is a list of T cell receptor beta chains from one sample in a study of Graves' ophthalmopathy and Graves' hyperthyroidism. MiXCR, applied by TCRdb to the multiplex PCR reads, yields one record per CDR3 protein. The sample lists some 400,000 distinct CDR3 sequences; around 16% were seen once. Sequences were obtained from peripheral blood. These receptors were collected from a woman younger than 30 with Graves' ophthalmopathy. The CDR3 runs from the conserved cysteine through the conserved F or W. The D gene is left open where the match is weak. Size values are once, few and many counts, or a class for expanded clones, and some rows have none.

>TRBV5-6|NA|16|TRBJ1-1|many
CASSFYQGWENTEAFF
TGTGCCAGCAGCTTCTACCAGGGCTGGGAGAACACTGAAGCTTTCTTT
>TRBV5-1|NA|16|TRBJ2-2|many
CASSLQTPPNTGELFF
TGCGCCAGCAGCTTGCAAACACCTCCGAACACCGGGGAGCTGTTTTTT
>TRBV12-3/TRBV12-4|NA|14|TRBJ2-2|many
CASSFGGDTGELFF
TGTGCCAGCAGTTTTGGAGGGGACACCGGGGAGCTGTTTTTT
>TRBV2|NA|13|TRBJ1-1|many
CASSVQGNTEAFF
TGTGCCAGCAGCGTACAGGGGAACACTGAAGCTTTCTTT
>TRBV6-1|NA|15|TRBJ1-1|many
CASSILTKANTEAFF
TGTGCCAGCAGCATACTGACAAAAGCGAACACTGAAGCTTTCTTT
>TRBV7-2|NA|12|TRBJ2-4|many
CASSQEGNIQYF
TGTGCCAGCAGCCAAGAAGGAAACATTCAGTACTTC
>TRBV29-1|TRBD1|14|TRBJ2-7|NA
CSVALEGARGEQYF
TGCAGCGTCGCGCTCGAGGGGGCGCGTGGCGAGCAGTACTTC
>TRBV6-2/TRBV6-3|TRBD1|12|TRBJ2-7|many
CASTHRGYEQYF
TGTGCCAGCACCCACAGGGGATACGAGCAGTACTTC
>TRBV12-3/TRBV12-4|NA|16|TRBJ2-5|many
CASSLPRSGVGETQYF
TGTGCCAGCAGTCTCCCGCGCTCAGGGGTGGGTGAGACCCAGTACTTC
>TRBV11-2|NA|14|TRBJ1-1|many
CASSPLRLGTEAFF
TGTGCCAGCAGCCCCTTGAGGTTGGGGACTGAAGCTTTCTTT
>TRBV24-1|NA|13|TRBJ2-5|many
CATAPAGLETQYF
TGTGCCACCGCCCCCGCGGGGTTGGAGACCCAGTACTTC
>TRBV11-2|TRBD2|18|TRBJ2-7|NA
CASSYQNLLAGRGYEQYF
TGTGCCAGCAGCTACCAAAATCTTCTAGCGGGCAGGGGCTACGAGCAGTACTTC
>TRBV6-5|NA|16|TRBJ2-2|many
CASSYRGRASGGELFF
TGTGCCAGCAGTTATCGGGGCAGGGCGTCTGGCGGGGAGCTGTTTTTT
>TRBV28|NA|13|TRBJ2-5|many
CASKPTVRETQYF
TGTGCCAGCAAGCCTACCGTTCGAGAGACCCAGTACTTC